What follows are 31 T cell receptor beta chains derived from one specimen sequenced in a study of spatial heterogeneity in lung cancer. Each CDR3 protein is one row after TCRdb ran MiXCR on the 5' RACE reads. The repertoire includes approximately 44,000 distinct CDR3 sequences, about an eighth of them detected once, and roughly 45% sits in the top ten. Time point defined: sample taken at primary tumor resection. Unsorted whole RNA of tumor, nontumor lung or frozen PBMC was sequenced. The sample in question was PBMCs, obtained at surgery. The receptors derive from a female donor with early-stage non-small cell lung cancer.

This chain connects TRBV10-3 to TRBJ2-1, with 8 bases lining up with TRBD1. CDR3 length: 12 amino acids. Germline V gene lookup returns CDR1 ENHRY and CDR2 SYGVKD. V was pared by 8 bases and J by 7 bases, with 4 bases of the junction left unmatched. The CDR3 protein is CAIRTGRNEQFF. The CDR3 DNA follows: TGTGCCATCCGGACAGGGAGAAATGAGCAGTTCTTC.

This clonotype occurred a few times. The chain recombines TRBV20-1 with TRBJ2-7; 9 positions agree with TRBD1. The V segment lost 0 bases and the J segment 3 bases; nucleotides outside the gene matches: 3. The CDR3 has 14 amino acids. Germline V lookup: CDR1 DFQATT, CDR2 SNEGSKA (reference sequence). The CDR3 loop reads CSARDRDRVYEQYF. The CDR3 DNA sequence: TGCAGTGCTAGAGATCGGGACAGGGTCTACGAGCAGTACTTC.

This clonotype appeared a single time. This rearrangement joins TRBV16 to TRBJ1-5; the D gene is possibly TRBD1 (6 bases). The CDR3 runs to 16 residues. From germline, CDR1 is KGHSY and CDR2 FQNENV. Trimming removed 2 bases at V and 4 bases at J, with 15 bases between. CDR3 coding DNA: TGTGCCAGCAGCCAAAACGGAGGGGGGCTAAATCAGCCCCAGCATTTT. Translation gives CASSQNGGGLNQPQHF.

The chain employs TRBV29-1 and TRBJ2-7; D gene unclear. Germline V gene sequence: CDR1 SQVTM, CDR2 ANQGSEA. The CDR3 runs to 12 residues. Trimming removed 2 bases from V and 4 bases from J, with 9 bases in between. CDR3 DNA: TGCAGCGTTGAACTCGGCAGGTACGAGCAGTACTTC. The encoded protein is CSVELGRYEQYF.

The chain uses TRBV7-9 and TRBJ2-5; TRBD2 is a possible D gene (5 bases). Germline CDR1 SEHNR, CDR2 FQNEAQ (reference sequence). Trimming took off 6 bases at V and 5 bases at J, with 16 bases between the two ends. The CDR3 length is 14 residues. CDR3: CASSPPAGDETQYF. The CDR3 DNA follows: TGTGCCAGCAGTCCTCCTGCGGGTGACGAGACCCAGTACTTC.

DNA of the CDR3: TGTGCCAGCGGAGGGAGGCAGGGGGCCCGGACGGACGGCTACACCTTC. Translation gives CASGGRQGARTDGYTF. V is TRBV27 and J is TRBJ1-2; 8 bases line up with TRBD1. Trimming removed 8 bases from V and 8 bases from J; junction bases left unmatched: 19. The CDR3 sequence is 16 residues long. CDR1 is MNHEY and CDR2 is SMNVEV in the germline V gene (reference sequence).

The CDR3 here is CASSLGDRVETQYF. CDR3 bases: TGTGCCAGCAGCTTAGGGGACAGGGTTGAGACCCAGTACTTC. The V and J genes are TRBV7-7 and TRBJ2-5; TRBD1 agrees at 9 bases. There are 14 residues in the CDR3. The ends lost 1 base at V and 5 bases at J; junction bases unmatched: 2. Germline values: CDR1 SSHAT, CDR2 FNYEAQ (reference sequence).

This clonotype turned up a few times. The chain is built from TRBV29-1 and TRBJ2-5, with a possible D match to TRBD1 (5 bases). CDR3 size: 12 residues. Germline CDR1 is SQVTM and CDR2 is ANQGSEA. Trimming took 6 bases from V and 1 from J, leaving 9 bases between them. The CDR3 is CSVVGAQETQYF. CDR3 nucleotide sequence: TGCAGCGTGGTTGGGGCCCAAGAGACCCAGTACTTC.

V usage is TRBV6-5 and J usage is TRBJ2-7; D unclear. Germline V CDR1 and CDR2: MNHEY, SVGAGI. There are 13 residues in the CDR3. V was cut by 2 bases and J by 3 bases, with 8 bases left in between. The CDR3 DNA reads TGTGCCAGCAGTTACCAATTGGGCTACGAGCAGTACTTC. Protein sequence: CASSYQLGYEQYF.

V is TRBV19 and J is TRBJ1-2; D unclear. Trimming removed 3 bases from V and 7 bases from J, with 12 bases in between. Per germline, CDR1 LNHDA and CDR2 SQIVND (reference sequence). This CDR3 has 13 amino acids. CDR3 protein: CASSIDRLGGYTF. In DNA form, the CDR3 reads TGTGCCAGTAGTATTGACCGGCTCGGTGGCTACACCTTC.

This clonotype was seen a few times. The J gene is TRBJ2-7, the V gene TRBV5-1; D is ambiguous. The germline CDR1 and CDR2 sequences are SGHRS and YFSETQ. The germline V and J ends were trimmed by 0 bases and 5 bases, with 6 bases remaining between them. The CDR3 loop spans 12 amino acids. Here the CDR3 reads CASSLAVDEQYF. CDR3 nucleotides: TGCGCCAGCAGCTTGGCCGTCGACGAGCAGTACTTC.

The chain combines TRBV7-9 with TRBJ2-1; the D gene is possibly TRBD1 (5 bases). The germline V gene has CDR1 SEHNR and CDR2 FQNEAQ (reference sequence). This CDR3 has 15 residues. V lost 2 bases and J lost 4, with 12 bases in between. CDR3 sequence reads: CASSLRQGPYNEQFF. CDR3 sequence (DNA): TGTGCCAGCAGCTTACGGCAGGGTCCATACAATGAGCAGTTCTTC.

The gene calls are TRBV5-1 and TRBJ1-4; D gene unclear. Germline V lookup: CDR1 SGHRS, CDR2 YFSETQ. CDR3 length: 15 amino acids. V was trimmed by 5 bases and J by 0 bases, leaving 11 bases between them. The CDR3 nucleotides are TGCGCCAGCAGTTTCCAGCCCGCAACTAATGAAAAACTGTTTTTT. Protein product: CASSFQPATNEKLFF.

In this sample, this clonotype turned up a few times. CDR3 sequence: CASSHGQGYSGNTIYF. The CDR3 coding sequence is TGCGCCAGCAGCCACGGACAGGGGTACTCTGGAAACACCATATATTTT. The V gene is TRBV4-1, the J gene TRBJ1-3; 9 nucleotides agree with TRBD1. This CDR3 region has 16 residues. CDR1 MGHRA and CDR2 YSYEKL come from the germline V gene. V trimming: 3 bases; J trimming: 0 bases; junction bases outside the gene matches: 3.

DNA for the CDR3: TGTGCCAGCTCACCAATTCCATTCACTGAAGCTTTCTTT. It translates to CASSPIPFTEAFF. V and J are TRBV18 and TRBJ1-1, with D hard to call. Germline V CDR1 and CDR2: KGHSH, LQKENI. V shed 2 bases and J shed 4 bases, with 8 bases lying between them. The CDR3 totals 13 residues.

In its sample, this clonotype was seen many times. This chain links TRBV30 with TRBJ2-5; D is unclear. Germline V gives CDR1 GTSNPN, CDR2 SVGIG (reference sequence). Deletions cut 3 bases from V and 1 base from J, with 6 bases between. This CDR3 contains 12 residues. The CDR3 spells CAWRKSQETQYF. CDR3 in DNA: TGTGCCTGGAGGAAGTCCCAAGAGACCCAGTACTTC.

Only a few counts were recorded for this clonotype. The genes are TRBV27 and TRBJ1-5; 7 nucleotides align to TRBD1. Germline V CDR1 and CDR2: MNHEY, SMNVEV (reference sequence). The length of the CDR3 is 14 residues. V trimming: 6 bases; J trimming: 6 bases; junction bases outside the gene matches: 8. The CDR3 DNA sequence: TGTGCCAGCAGCCACAGGGGATCAGTTCAGCCCCAGCATTTT. It specifies CASSHRGSVQPQHF.

The chain recombines TRBV7-2 with TRBJ2-3; 7 nucleotides agree with TRBD1. V shed 5 bases, J shed 5 bases, and the junction held 10 bases outside the gene matches. The CDR3 has 15 amino acids. Germline-derived CDR1 and CDR2 are SGHTA and FQGNSA. CDR3 loop: CASSPDRVHGDTQYF. The DNA for the CDR3 is TGTGCCAGCAGCCCAGACAGGGTTCATGGAGATACGCAGTATTTT.

This clonotype has more than one count but fewer than ten. This chain's CDR3 is CASSPGFTEQFF. The CDR3 DNA reads TGTGCCAGCAGCCCGGGGTTTACTGAGCAGTTCTTC. The chain recombines TRBV3-1 with TRBJ2-1; maybe TRBD2 (5 bases). The CDR3 contains 12 residues. CDR1 is LGHDT, CDR2 YNNKEL, per germline (reference sequence). The germline V and J ends were trimmed by 4 bases and 9 bases, with 10 bases remaining between them.

This clonotype occurred a few times. This rearrangement joins TRBV28 to TRBJ1-2; tentatively, D is TRBD1 (5 bases). The length of the CDR3 is 15 residues. V was pared by 5 bases and J by 0 bases, with 13 bases between. From germline, CDR1 is MDHEN and CDR2 SYDVKM. CDR3: CASSPWDGANYGYTF. CDR3 in DNA: TGTGCCAGCAGTCCCTGGGACGGAGCTAACTATGGCTACACCTTC.

In this sample, this clonotype turned up a few times. The rearrangement uses TRBV5-1 and TRBJ2-1, with 12 bases that match TRBD1. The CDR3 totals 14 residues. V trimming: 4 bases; J trimming: 9 bases; junction bases outside the gene matches: 5. The germline V gene has CDR1 SGHRS and CDR2 YFSETQ. In DNA form, the CDR3 reads TGCGCCAGCAGCCCGGGACAGGGGGCGCCTGAGCAGTTCTTC. Amino acid sequence: CASSPGQGAPEQFF.

This clonotype was detected only a few times. The gene calls are TRBV20-1 and TRBJ2-3, with unresolved D. Germline V gene lookup returns CDR1 DFQATT and CDR2 SNEGSKA (reference sequence). This CDR3 spans 15 amino acids. Deletions cut 0 bases from V and 6 bases from J, with 16 bases between. CDR3 sequence (DNA): TGCAGTGCTAGAGAACTCTCGGACGCCTCTGATACGCAGTATTTT. Translation: CSARELSDASDTQYF.

This clonotype has a handful of counts. The chain joins TRBV20-1 to TRBJ2-2; TRBD2 matches at 11 bases. The germline V gene has CDR1 DFQATT and CDR2 SNEGSKA (reference sequence). This CDR3 is built from 15 residues. V lost 0 bases to trimming and J lost 6 bases; unmatched junction nucleotides: 3. CDR3 amino acids: CSARELAGGAGELFF. DNA of the CDR3: TGCAGTGCTAGAGAGCTAGCGGGGGGTGCCGGGGAGCTGTTTTTT.

The rearrangement links TRBV6-4 to TRBJ2-3, with 11 nucleotides matching TRBD2. The CDR3 sequence is 18 residues long. Germline V lookup: CDR1 MRHNA, CDR2 SNTAGT. Losses at the gene ends were 2 bases for V and 6 bases for J; bases not matched to a gene: 13. The CDR3 is CASSDMSLAGVYTDTQYF. The CDR3 DNA is TGTGCCAGCAGTGACATGTCACTAGCGGGGGTTTATACTGATACGCAGTATTTT.

The chain is built from TRBV12-3 or TRBV12-4 and TRBJ1-5; D might be TRBD1 (5 bases). The V end lost 7 bases, the J end lost 2 bases, and 18 bases lay between the germline ends. The CDR3 is made up of 16 amino acids. The CDR3 region has the DNA TGTGCCAGCACCCATCGTCCGGGGGGAGGCAATCAGCCCCAGCATTTT. This codes for CASTHRPGGGNQPQHF.

In its sample, this clonotype was seen a few times. This chain joins TRBV5-5 and TRBJ2-4; the match to TRBD2 covers 12 bases. This CDR3 spans 15 amino acids. CDR1 and CDR2 (germline): SGHKS, YYEKEE (reference sequence). V shed 4 bases, J shed 7 bases, and the junction held 6 bases outside the gene matches. In nucleotides, the CDR3 is TGTGCCAGCAGCAGCCCTAGCGGGGGGGGGAACATTCAGTACTTC. Encoded protein: CASSSPSGGGNIQYF.

This clonotype was detected only a few times. The chain couples TRBV9 to TRBJ2-3; TRBD1 might be the D (6 bases). The CDR3 contains 13 residues. V was pared by 2 bases and J by 3 bases, with 7 bases between. Germline V gene sequence: CDR1 SGDLS, CDR2 YYNGEE. The CDR3 loop is CASSVTGTDTQYF. The CDR3, as DNA: TGTGCCAGCAGCGTCACAGGGACAGATACGCAGTATTTT.

The V gene is TRBV2, the J gene TRBJ1-4; tentative D call: TRBD1 (6 bases). V shed 6 bases and J shed 10 bases, with 18 bases lying between them. Germline lookup yields CDR1 SNHLY and CDR2 FYNNEI. The CDR3 loop spans 14 amino acids. The CDR3 here is CASRETGSVVKLFF. DNA of the CDR3: TGTGCCAGCAGGGAGACAGGTTCTGTCGTAAAACTGTTTTTT.

This clonotype was picked up one time. V is TRBV10-3 and J is TRBJ1-1; D gene ambiguous. Germline loops: CDR1 ENHRY, CDR2 SYGVKD. Trimming took 2 bases from V and 1 from J, leaving 5 bases between them. CDR3 size: 13 residues. This CDR3 reads CAISEMGNTEAFF. In DNA, the CDR3 is TGTGCCATCAGTGAGATGGGGAACACTGAAGCTTTCTTT.

This clonotype was observed a few times. The genes are TRBV15 and TRBJ2-2; D is perhaps TRBD1 (5 bases). The V gene's germline CDR1 is LNHNV and CDR2 YYDKDF (reference sequence). The V end was cut by 6 bases, the J end by 0 bases, with 8 bases between. The CDR3 sequence is 14 residues long. This chain's CDR3 is CATRDTANTGELFF. CDR3 sequence (DNA): TGTGCCACCAGGGACACAGCGAACACCGGGGAGCTGTTTTTT.

This clonotype came up many times. V gene TRBV5-1 combines with J gene TRBJ1-1, with 11 nucleotides matching TRBD1. V was clipped by 4 bases and J by 1 base; unmatched bases: 6. The germline gives CDR1 SGHRS, CDR2 YFSETQ. This CDR3 region has 16 residues. The CDR3, as DNA: TGCGCCAGCAGCCAAGGACAGGGGGCATCGAACACTGAAGCTTTCTTT. Its protein product is CASSQGQGASNTEAFF.